The clone carrying this T cell receptor beta chain was observed at least ten times. The antigen is undetermined. This specimen comes from a study of T cell repertoires in cytomegalovirus infection. On the study more broadly: Signatures in public TCR beta sequences pointed to both CMV infection and matching HLA type. Notes on the study in general: Using cumulative public TCR beta family frequency, the authors identified those who carried CMV together with the relevant HLA. Across the ex vivo response, the dominant clonotypes were HLA-C-restricted CMV-specific TCR beta clonotypes.

TCRdb itself ran the reads through MiXCR, one entry per CDR3 protein. In the table there are approximately 490,000 distinct CDR3 sequences, about 10% of which are singletons. The CDR3 is 13 amino acids. V lost 7 bases and J lost 0, with 8 bases in between. Material: PBMCs. This TCR was recovered from a human donor in good health (CMV status not recorded). Some clones in this sample may be carry-over from other donors' samples. This chain connects TRBV12-3 or TRBV12-4 to TRBJ2-3; D is tentatively TRBD1 or TRBD2 (5 bases each). The CDR3 spells CASIRDSTDTQYF. CDR3 nucleotide sequence: TGTGCCAGCATTCGGGACAGCACAGATACGCAGTATTTT.